These 6 T cell receptor beta chains originate from one sample sequenced in a study of T cell changes during pregnancy in multiple sclerosis. Some clones are missing from TCRdb's copy, which holds only in-frame ones; the method was immunoSEQ multiplex PCR. The sample carries some 35,000 clones, around 90% recorded once. Specimen: CD4+ T cells from peripheral blood mononuclear cells, collected after pregnancy. The receptors derive from a female donor in good health, enrolled as a control in a pregnancy study.

Only a few counts were recorded for this clone. The chain links TRBV25-1 to TRBJ1-6; 11 bases are shared with TRBD1. J was trimmed by 0 bases and V by 7 bases; bases with no gene match: 5. In germline, CDR1 is MGHDK, CDR2 SYGVNS. There are 17 residues in the CDR3. This CDR3 reads CASTGTGGTSYNSPLHF. As DNA, the CDR3 is TGTGCCAGCACTGGGACAGGGGGTACCTCCTATAATTCACCCCTCCACTTT.

This clone appeared once. The gene calls are TRBV5-1 and TRBJ1-2, with D maybe TRBD1 (5 bases). CDR3 length equals 15 residues. The germline V gene has CDR1 SGHRS and CDR2 YFSETQ. V was cut by 0 bases and J by 2 bases, with 11 bases left in between. In DNA, the CDR3 is TGCGCCAGCAGCTTGGGCGACAGTTTCAACTATGGCTACACCTTC. It encodes CASSLGDSFNYGYTF.

The CDR3 region is CASSPVTGSPLHF. The CDR3 bases are TGTGCCAGCAGCCCCGTGACAGGTTCACCCCTCCACTTT. The chain uses TRBV7-3 and TRBJ1-6; possible D gene TRBD1, 6 bases. CDR1 and CDR2 from the germline V gene are SGHTA and FQGTGA. Trimming pared 5 bases from V and 9 bases from J, leaving 11 bases between. The CDR3 totals 13 residues.

V and J are TRBV6-5 and TRBJ2-7, with D unresolved. Trimming took 7 bases from V and 4 from J, leaving 11 bases between them. CDR3 length equals 12 residues. Germline V gene data show CDR1 as MNHEY and CDR2 as SVGAGI. For the CDR3, the DNA is TGTGCCAGCACCCGCCCAGGATACGAGCAGTACTTC. Translated, it gives CASTRPGYEQYF.

The rearrangement links TRBV10-3 to TRBJ2-2; TRBD2 might be the D (6 bases). Looked up from germline, CDR1 is ENHRY and CDR2 is SYGVKD. CDR3 length: 17 amino acids. V shed 4 bases and J shed 3 bases, with 18 bases lying between them. The CDR3 region is CAISASTPGLHTGELFF. The CDR3 DNA sequence: TGTGCCATCAGTGCGTCTACCCCGGGACTCCACACCGGGGAGCTGTTTTTT.

The genes are TRBV19 and TRBJ1-6, with 9 bases that match TRBD1. Trimming cost V 5 bases and J 11 bases; bases outside gene matches: 13. The CDR3 length is 16 residues. Germline values: CDR1 LNHDA, CDR2 SQIVND (reference sequence). The CDR3 protein is CASSPNYRGRETPLHF. The DNA for the CDR3 is TGTGCCAGTAGTCCGAACTACAGGGGGCGCGAAACACCCCTCCACTTT.